These 13 T cell receptor beta chains came from one sample sequenced in a study of molecular identifiers for immune sequencing clone quantification. TCRdb processed the PCR reads anew with MiXCR; each CDR3 protein has one entry. The data hold 490,000 or so distinct CDR3 sequences, with 25% observed a single time. Sequencing was performed on naive CD8+ T cells from blood, with Jurkat cell RNA spiked in. The subset: FACS-sorted CD8+CD4-CCR7+CD45RA+ naive T cells. These receptors originate from a human donor in good health. Some libraries in this study had Jurkat cell RNA spiked in.

Details on this clonotype: Lacking the conserved final phenylalanine or tryptophan, this CDR3 likely reflects a read error. The V gene is TRBV5-1, the J gene TRBJ2-7; D perhaps matches TRBD1 (8 bases). CDR1 is SGHRS and CDR2 is YFSETQ in the germline V gene. Trimming shortened V by 3 bases and J by 4 bases, and 17 bases separated the two germline ends. CDR3 size: 15 residues. The CDR3 region is CASSWGRDRTYEQYL. CDR3 DNA: TGCGCCAGCAGCTGGGGGAGGGACAGGACTTACGAGCAGTACCTC.

This chain joins TRBV20-1 and TRBJ1-6, with 8 bases lining up with TRBD1. With V trimmed by 2 bases and J by 7 bases, 4 bases remained unmatched. There are 14 residues in the CDR3. The germline V gene has CDR1 DFQATT and CDR2 SNEGSKA (reference sequence). This chain's CDR3 is CSARTRDRNSPLHF. The CDR3 nucleotides read TGCAGTGCTAGAACCCGGGACAGGAATTCACCCCTCCACTTT.

Comments on this clonotype: Being one base from a much bigger clone, this may be a read error. The chain joins TRBV6-5 to TRBJ1-2, with D possibly matching TRBD1 (6 bases). Germline-derived CDR1 and CDR2 are MNHEY and SVGAGI. The CDR3 is made up of 15 amino acids. Trimming stripped 6 bases from V and 3 bases from J, with 17 bases between. CDR3: CASSNVLDSDYGYTF. CDR3 DNA sequence: TGTGCCAGCAGCAACGTACTGGACAGCGACTATGGCTACACCTTC.

As for this clonotype: It may be a read error: a sequence one base away is much more abundant. Lacking the conserved final phenylalanine or tryptophan, this CDR3 likely reflects a read error. The chain employs TRBV5-1 and TRBJ2-7; tentatively, D is TRBD1 or TRBD2 (6 bases each). The CDR3 contains 15 residues. Germline loops: CDR1 SGHRS, CDR2 YFSETQ. V shed 4 bases and J shed 6 bases, with 20 bases lying between them. CDR3 sequence: CASSDPGAGSVEQYL. DNA of the CDR3: TGCGCCAGCAGCGACCCGGGGGCGGGTTCAGTCGAGCAGTACCTC.

This clonotype was counted ten times or more. The chain combines TRBV7-9 with TRBJ2-5; D not resolved. Germline values: CDR1 SEHNR, CDR2 FQNEAQ (reference sequence). The CDR3 sequence is 14 residues long. Trimming shortened V by 5 bases and J by 2 bases, and 12 bases separated the two germline ends. The DNA of the CDR3 is TGTGCCAGCAGCGGAGCCGACCGACAAGAGACCCAGTACTTC. Translation gives CASSGADRQETQYF.

This clonotype was detected a few times. The chain carries TRBV5-6 and TRBJ2-7; 10 bases map to TRBD2. This CDR3 region has 21 residues. The J segment lost 3 bases and the V segment lost 0 bases, leaving 21 bases of the junction unmatched. Germline CDR1 reads SGHDT; CDR2 reads YYEEEE. The CDR3 loop reads CASSLVGLSGLASQAGYEQYF. The DNA of the CDR3 is TGTGCCAGCAGCTTGGTTGGGTTATCGGGACTAGCGTCTCAGGCGGGCTACGAGCAGTACTTC.

In its sample, this clonotype was seen many times. The chain couples TRBV5-8 to TRBJ2-6; 9 nucleotides align to TRBD1. CDR1 and CDR2 from the germline V gene are SGHTS and YDEGEE. This CDR3 is 18 amino acids long. V shed 8 bases, J shed 0 bases, and the junction held 12 bases outside the gene matches. This CDR3 is CARTLLGQGSSGANVLTF. CDR3 coding DNA: TGTGCCAGGACCCTATTGGGACAGGGAAGCTCTGGGGCCAACGTCCTGACTTTC.

With respect to this clonotype: A read error may account for a junction end that differs from germline. V is TRBV27 and J is TRBJ2-5, with 7 bases fitting TRBD2. The CDR3 totals 17 residues. Germline V gene sequence: CDR1 MNHEY, CDR2 SMNVEV (reference sequence). CDR3 nucleotide sequence: TGTGTCAGCAGTTTATCGTGGCGGGGGTTTGTCCAAGAGACCCAGTACTTC. Translating gives CVSSLSWRGFVQETQYF.

The J gene is TRBJ2-5, the V gene TRBV11-2; D not certain. The CDR3 has 15 amino acids. Trimming removed 2 bases from V and 2 bases from J, with 12 bases in between. Germline loops: CDR1 SGHAT, CDR2 FQNNGV. CDR3 protein: CASSLYARPQETQYF. The DNA for the CDR3 is TGTGCCAGCAGCTTATATGCTAGGCCTCAAGAGACCCAGTACTTC.

About this clonotype itself: The missing conserved phenylalanine or tryptophan at the end of this CDR3 makes a read error likely. The rearrangement uses TRBV4-2 and TRBJ2-7; possibly TRBD1 for D (6 bases). This CDR3 is built from 17 residues. Trimming stripped 1 base from V and 4 bases from J, with 20 bases between. Germline loops: CDR1 LGHNA, CDR2 YNFKEQ. The CDR3 protein is CASSQALVGTTWYEQYI. The CDR3 DNA is TGTGCCAGCAGCCAAGCATTGGTCGGGACAACTTGGTACGAGCAGTACATC.

About this clonotype: The junction shows a germline mismatch at one end, possibly a read error. The chain combines TRBV29-1 with TRBJ2-4, with D unclear. The CDR3 length is 12 residues. The V gene's germline CDR1 is SQVTM and CDR2 ANQGSEA. Here the CDR3 reads CSCRALENTQYF. CDR3 sequence (DNA): TGCAGCTGCCGAGCATTAGAAAACACTCAGTACTTC. The full variable domain, in which reference TRBV29-1 and TRBJ2-4 provide the parts outside the CDR3, is SAVISQKPSRDICQRGTSLTIQCQVDSQVTMMFWYRQQPGQSLTLIATANQGSEATYESGFVIDKFPISRPNLTFSTLTVSNMSPEDSSIYLCSCRALENTQYFGAGTRLSVL.

This clonotype was observed at least ten times. The rearrangement uses TRBV29-1 and TRBJ2-7; perhaps TRBD2 as D (5 bases). Trimming removed 7 bases at V and 0 bases at J, with 13 bases between. Germline CDR1 reads SQVTM; CDR2 reads ANQGSEA. The CDR3 sequence is 13 residues long. Here the CDR3 reads CSAEGDVSYEQYF. The CDR3 DNA follows: TGCAGCGCCGAGGGCGACGTCTCCTACGAGCAGTACTTC.

This clonotype was counted only a few times. The chain recombines TRBV18 with TRBJ2-7, with D perhaps matching TRBD1 or TRBD2 (6 bases each). Per germline, CDR1 KGHSH and CDR2 LQKENI. V was clipped by 6 bases and J by 7 bases, with 25 bases between them. The CDR3 consists of 16 residues. As DNA, the CDR3 is TGTGCCAGCTCCCGACAGGAAACGGAGATACGGGGGGAGCAGTACTTC. Residues: CASSRQETEIRGEQYF. The full variable domain, in which reference TRBV18 and TRBJ2-7 provide the parts outside the CDR3, is NAGVMQNPRHLVRRRGQEARLRCSPMKGHSHVYWYRQLPEEGLKFMVYLQKENIIDESGMPKERFSAEFPKEGPSILRIQQVVRGDSAAYFCASSRQETEIRGEQYFGPGTRLTVT.